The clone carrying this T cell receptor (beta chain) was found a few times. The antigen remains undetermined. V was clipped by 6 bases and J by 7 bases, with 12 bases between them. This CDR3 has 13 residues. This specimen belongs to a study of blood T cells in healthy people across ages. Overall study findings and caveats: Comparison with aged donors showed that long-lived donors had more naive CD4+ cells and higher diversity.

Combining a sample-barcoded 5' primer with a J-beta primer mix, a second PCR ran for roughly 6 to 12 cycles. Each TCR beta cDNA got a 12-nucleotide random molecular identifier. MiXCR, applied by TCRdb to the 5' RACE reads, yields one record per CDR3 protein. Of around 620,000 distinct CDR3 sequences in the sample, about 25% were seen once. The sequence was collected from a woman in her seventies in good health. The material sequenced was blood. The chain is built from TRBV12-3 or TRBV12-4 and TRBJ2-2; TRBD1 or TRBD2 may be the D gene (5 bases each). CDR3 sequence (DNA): TGTGCCAGCAGATCCCGGGACCTCGGGGAGCTGTTTTTT. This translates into CASRSRDLGELFF.